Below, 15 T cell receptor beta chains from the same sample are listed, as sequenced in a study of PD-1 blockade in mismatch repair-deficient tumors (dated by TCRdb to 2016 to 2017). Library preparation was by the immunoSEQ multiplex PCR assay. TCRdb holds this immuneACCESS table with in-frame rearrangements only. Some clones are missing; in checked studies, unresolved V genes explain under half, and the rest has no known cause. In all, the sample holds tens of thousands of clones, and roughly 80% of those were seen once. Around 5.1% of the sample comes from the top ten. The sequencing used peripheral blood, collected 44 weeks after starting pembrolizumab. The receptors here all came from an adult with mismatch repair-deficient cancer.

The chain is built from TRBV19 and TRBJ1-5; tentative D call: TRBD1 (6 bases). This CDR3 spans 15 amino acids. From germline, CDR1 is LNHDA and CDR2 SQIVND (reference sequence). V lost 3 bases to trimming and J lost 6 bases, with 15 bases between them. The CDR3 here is CASSMQTGGRQPQHF. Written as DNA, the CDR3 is TGTGCCAGTAGTATGCAGACCGGGGGGCGTCAGCCCCAGCATTTT.

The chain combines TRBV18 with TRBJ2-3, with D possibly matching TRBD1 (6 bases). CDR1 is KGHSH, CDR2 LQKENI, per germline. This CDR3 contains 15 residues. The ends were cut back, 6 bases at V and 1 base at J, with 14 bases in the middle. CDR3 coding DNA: TGTGCCAGCTCCCGGGCCCGACAGGGCACAGATACGCAGTATTTT. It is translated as CASSRARQGTDTQYF.

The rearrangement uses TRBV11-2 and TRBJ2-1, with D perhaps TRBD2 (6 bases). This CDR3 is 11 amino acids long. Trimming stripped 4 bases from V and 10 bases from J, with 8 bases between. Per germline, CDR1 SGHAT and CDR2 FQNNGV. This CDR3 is CASSYGGEQFF. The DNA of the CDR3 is TGTGCCAGCAGCTACGGGGGAGAGCAGTTCTTC.

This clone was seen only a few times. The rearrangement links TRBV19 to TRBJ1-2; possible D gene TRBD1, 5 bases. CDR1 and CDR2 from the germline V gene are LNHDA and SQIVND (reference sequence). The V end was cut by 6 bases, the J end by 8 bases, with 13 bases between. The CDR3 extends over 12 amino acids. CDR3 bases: TGTGCCAGTAGATGGGCAGGGTCGGGCTACACCTTC. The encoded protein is CASRWAGSGYTF. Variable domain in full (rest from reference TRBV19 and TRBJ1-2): DGGITQSPKYLFRKEGQNVTLSCEQNLNHDAMYWYRQDPGQGLRLIYYSQIVNDFQKGDIAEGYSVSREKKESFPLTVTSAQKNPTAFYLCASRWAGSGYTFGSGTRLTVV.

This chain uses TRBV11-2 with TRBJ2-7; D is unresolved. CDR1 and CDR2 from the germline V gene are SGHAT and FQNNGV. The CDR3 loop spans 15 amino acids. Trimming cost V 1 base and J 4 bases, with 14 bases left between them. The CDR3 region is CASSLGVRLIYEQYF. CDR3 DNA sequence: TGTGCCAGCAGCTTAGGGGTGAGATTGATTTACGAGCAGTACTTC.

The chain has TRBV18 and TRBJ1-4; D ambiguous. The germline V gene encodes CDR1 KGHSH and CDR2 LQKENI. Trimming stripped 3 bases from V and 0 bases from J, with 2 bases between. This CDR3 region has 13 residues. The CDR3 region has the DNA TGTGCCAGCTCACCCGCAACTAATGAAAAACTGTTTTTT. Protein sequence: CASSPATNEKLFF.

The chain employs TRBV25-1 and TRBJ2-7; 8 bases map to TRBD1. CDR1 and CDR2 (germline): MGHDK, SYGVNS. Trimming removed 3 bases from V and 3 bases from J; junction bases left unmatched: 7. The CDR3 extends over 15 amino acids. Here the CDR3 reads CASSDPRTGGYEQYF. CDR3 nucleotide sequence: TGTGCCAGCAGTGATCCCCGCACAGGGGGCTACGAGCAGTACTTC.

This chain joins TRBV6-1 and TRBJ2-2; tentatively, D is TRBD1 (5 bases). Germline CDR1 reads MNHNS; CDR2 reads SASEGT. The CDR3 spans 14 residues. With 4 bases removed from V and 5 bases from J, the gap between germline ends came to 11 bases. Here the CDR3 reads CASSVFRQTGELFF. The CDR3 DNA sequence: TGTGCCAGCAGTGTCTTTCGACAGACCGGGGAGCTGTTTTTT.

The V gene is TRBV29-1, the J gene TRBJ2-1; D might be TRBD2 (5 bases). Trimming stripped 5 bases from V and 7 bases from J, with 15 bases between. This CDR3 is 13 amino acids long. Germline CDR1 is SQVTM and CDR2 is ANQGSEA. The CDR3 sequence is CSVITLAGNEQFF. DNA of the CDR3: TGCAGCGTTATCACCCTAGCTGGGAATGAGCAGTTCTTC.

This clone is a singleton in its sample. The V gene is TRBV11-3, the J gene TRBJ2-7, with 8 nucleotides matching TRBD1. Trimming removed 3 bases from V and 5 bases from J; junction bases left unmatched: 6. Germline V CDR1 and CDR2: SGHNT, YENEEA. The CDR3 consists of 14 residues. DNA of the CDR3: TGTGCCAGCAGCTTCGGACAGGGCGGGAACGAGCAGTACTTC. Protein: CASSFGQGGNEQYF.

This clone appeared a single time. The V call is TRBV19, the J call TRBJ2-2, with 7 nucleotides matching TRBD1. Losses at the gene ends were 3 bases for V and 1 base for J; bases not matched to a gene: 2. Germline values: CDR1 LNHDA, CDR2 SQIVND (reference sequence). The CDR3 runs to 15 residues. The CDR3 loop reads CASSIRQGNTGELFF. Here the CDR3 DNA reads TGTGCCAGTAGTATTCGACAGGGGAACACCGGGGAGCTGTTTTTT. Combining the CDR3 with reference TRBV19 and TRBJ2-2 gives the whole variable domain DGGITQSPKYLFRKEGQNVTLSCEQNLNHDAMYWYRQDPGQGLRLIYYSQIVNDFQKGDIAEGYSVSREKKESFPLTVTSAQKNPTAFYLCASSIRQGNTGELFFGEGSRLTVL.

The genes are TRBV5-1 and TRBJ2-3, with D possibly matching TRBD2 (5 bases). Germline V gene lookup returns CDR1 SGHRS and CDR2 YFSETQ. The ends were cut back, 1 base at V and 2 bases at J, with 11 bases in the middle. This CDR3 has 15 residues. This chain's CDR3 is CASSLLGSLTDTQYF. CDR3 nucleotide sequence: TGCGCCAGCAGCTTGTTAGGGAGTCTCACAGATACGCAGTATTTT.

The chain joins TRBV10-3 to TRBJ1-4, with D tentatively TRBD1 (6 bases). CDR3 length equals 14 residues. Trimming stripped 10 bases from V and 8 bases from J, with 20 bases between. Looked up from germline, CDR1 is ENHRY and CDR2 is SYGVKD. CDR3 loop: CASSQQGPLEKLFF. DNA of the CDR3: TGTGCCAGCTCCCAACAGGGCCCTTTAGAAAAACTGTTTTTT.

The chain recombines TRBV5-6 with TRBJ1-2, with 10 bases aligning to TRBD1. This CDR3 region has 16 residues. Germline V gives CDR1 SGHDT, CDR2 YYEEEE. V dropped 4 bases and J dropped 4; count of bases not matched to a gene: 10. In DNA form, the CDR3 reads TGTGCCAGCAGCAGGACCCGGGGACAGGGGAGCTATGGCTACACCTTC. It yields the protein CASSRTRGQGSYGYTF.

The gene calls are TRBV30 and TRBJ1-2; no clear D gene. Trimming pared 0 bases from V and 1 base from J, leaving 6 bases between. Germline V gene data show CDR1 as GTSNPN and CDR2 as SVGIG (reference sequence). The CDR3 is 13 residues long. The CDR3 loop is CAWSVLVNYGYTF. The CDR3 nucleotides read TGTGCCTGGAGTGTACTGGTTAACTATGGCTACACCTTC.